Sequencing of this T cell receptor beta chain was carried out in a study of cytotoxic CD8 clonotypes in ibrutinib-treated CLL. Looking at the study overall: There were 11 relapsed/refractory patients and approximately 16 treatment-naive patients, and around 18 were IGHV unmutated. Study results and caveats: Clonality measured at baseline exceeded age-matched healthy donors, tracking circulating CD8+ T-cell counts. Clonality increased at ibrutinib response, then returned toward baseline at progression.

Here immunoSEQ multiplex PCR was the method, and the copy in TCRdb shows in-frame clones only, minus some. The data hold just over 200,000 clones, with 60% to 80% observed a single time. Worth noting for this clone: Its antigen is unknown.

J was trimmed by 7 bases and V by 0 bases; bases with no gene match: 7. CDR1 and CDR2 (germline): SGHRS, YFSETQ. This CDR3 has 16 residues. Sample: PBMCs, taken after 12 months of ibrutinib treatment. The chain is built from TRBV5-1 and TRBJ2-2, with 9 positions matching TRBD1. The TCR was taken from a human donor with chronic lymphocytic leukemia. The CDR3 protein is CASSLAGTGFFGELFF. Here the CDR3 DNA reads TGCGCCAGCAGCTTGGCCGGGACAGGGTTCTTCGGGGAGCTGTTTTTT.